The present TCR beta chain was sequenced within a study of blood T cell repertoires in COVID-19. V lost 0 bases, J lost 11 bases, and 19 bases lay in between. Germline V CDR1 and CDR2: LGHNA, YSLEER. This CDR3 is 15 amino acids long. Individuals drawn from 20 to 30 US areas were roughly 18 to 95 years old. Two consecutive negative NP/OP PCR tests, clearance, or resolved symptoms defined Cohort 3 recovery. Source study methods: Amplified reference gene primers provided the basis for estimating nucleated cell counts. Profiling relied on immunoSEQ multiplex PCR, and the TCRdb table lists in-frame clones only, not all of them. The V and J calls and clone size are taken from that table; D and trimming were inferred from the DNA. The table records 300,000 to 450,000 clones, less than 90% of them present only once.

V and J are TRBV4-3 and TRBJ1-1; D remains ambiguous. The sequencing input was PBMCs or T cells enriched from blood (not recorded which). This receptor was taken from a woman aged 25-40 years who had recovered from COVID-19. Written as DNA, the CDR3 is TGCGCCAGCAGCCAAGATTCAGTGGCCGCGACGAGGGCTTTCTTT. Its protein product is CASSQDSVAATRAFF.